The 31 T cell receptor beta chains given below trace back to one sample, sequenced in a study of blood T cell repertoires in COVID-19 (dated by TCRdb to about 2020). Preparation of the library involved the immunoSEQ multiplex PCR assay. TCRdb's version of the immuneACCESS table is confined to in-frame rearrangements and falls short of the full clone set. An unresolved V gene accounts for under half of the shortfall where checked; the remainder is of unknown origin. For this sample there are 260,000 or so clones; about 85% appear just once. The biggest ten clones account for roughly 2.6% of the sample. Sequencing was carried out using PBMCs or T cells enriched from blood (not recorded which). The origin of the receptors is a woman aged 45-60 years who had recovered from COVID-19.

The chain links TRBV5-4 to TRBJ1-5; 8 bases are shared with TRBD1. The CDR3 has 14 residues. V gave up 4 bases and J gave up 4 bases; unmatched junction bases: 4. The V gene's germline CDR1 is SGHNT and CDR2 YYREEE (reference sequence). CDR3 nucleotides: TGTGCCAGCAGCGCGGGACAGGTTAATCAGCCCCAGCATTTT. Translating gives CASSAGQVNQPQHF. The variable domain in full, completed from reference TRBV5-4 and TRBJ1-5, reads ETGVTQSPTHLIKTRGQQVTLRCSSQSGHNTVSWYQQALGQGPQFIFQYYREEENGRGNFPPRFSGLQFPNYSSELNVNALELDDSALYLCASSAGQVNQPQHFGDGTRLSIL.

The chain couples TRBV7-8 to TRBJ2-3; 7 nucleotides match TRBD2. V dropped 1 base and J dropped 4; count of bases not matched to a gene: 8. The CDR3 contains 16 residues. CDR1 is SGHVS, CDR2 FQNEAQ, per germline. CDR3 coding DNA: TGTGCCAGCAGCTTAGTGGGCGGGAGTTGGGCAGATACGCAGTATTTT. This encodes CASSLVGGSWADTQYF.

J is TRBJ2-7 and V is TRBV15; 8 nucleotides align to TRBD1. The germline gives CDR1 LNHNV, CDR2 YYDKDF (reference sequence). The CDR3 spans 14 residues. The junction had 2 bases not matched to a gene; V was cut back by 0 bases and J by 4 bases. In DNA form, the CDR3 reads TGTGCCACCAGCAGAGAAACAGGGGGGTACGAGCAGTACTTC. Translation: CATSRETGGYEQYF.

V is TRBV3-1 (or the pseudogene TRBV3-2) and J is TRBJ2-7; 8 bases align to TRBD1. Losses at the gene ends were 3 bases for V and 3 bases for J; bases not matched to a gene: 7. Germline V lookup: CDR1 LGHDT, CDR2 YNNKEL (reference sequence). CDR3 length equals 15 residues. This CDR3 is CASSHVTGGGYEQYF. In DNA, the CDR3 is TGTGCCAGCAGCCACGTCACAGGGGGTGGCTACGAGCAGTACTTC.

The V gene is TRBV6-2 or TRBV6-3, the J gene TRBJ2-7, with D perhaps matching TRBD2 (6 bases). The germline V gene has CDR1 MNHEY and CDR2 SVGEGT. The CDR3 runs to 18 residues. Between the trimmed V and J ends, which lost 7 bases and 5 bases, there was a span of 30 bases. CDR3 protein: CASTPTFGRAGSSHEQYF. CDR3 nucleotides: TGTGCCAGCACCCCGACCTTCGGCCGGGCCGGGAGTTCTCACGAGCAGTACTTC.

In nucleotides, the CDR3 is TGTGCCAGCAGCCCCTGGACAGGGGACAAAAACATTCAGTACTTC. Translation: CASSPWTGDKNIQYF. V usage is TRBV3-1 (or the pseudogene TRBV3-2) and J usage is TRBJ2-4, with 9 positions matching TRBD1. Germline CDR1 reads LGHDT; CDR2 reads YNNKEL (reference sequence). Trimming at V came to 4 bases and at J to 3 bases, leaving 4 bases not matched to a gene. The CDR3 runs to 15 residues.

The V call is TRBV6-5, the J call TRBJ2-3; no clear D gene. Trimming pared 10 bases from V and 0 bases from J, leaving 8 bases between. CDR3 length equals 12 residues. Germline CDR1 is MNHEY and CDR2 is SVGAGI. This CDR3 is CATYSSTDTQYF. CDR3 coding DNA: TGTGCCACCTATAGTAGCACAGATACGCAGTATTTT.

The rearrangement joins TRBV6-2 or TRBV6-3 to TRBJ1-5; D is unclear. The CDR3 is 15 residues long. Trimming left V 6 bases short and J 0 bases short, with 12 bases between. The germline CDR1 and CDR2 sequences are MNHEY and SVGEGT. CDR3 DNA sequence: TGTGCCAGCAGCGGCCAGTCAAATAGCAATCAGCCCCAGCATTTT. This codes for CASSGQSNSNQPQHF.

V and J are TRBV3-1 (or the pseudogene TRBV3-2) and TRBJ1-1; 8 bases map to TRBD1. Germline assignment: CDR1 LGHDT and CDR2 YNNKEL (reference sequence). The CDR3 consists of 18 residues. The V gene end was trimmed by 5 bases and the J gene end by 1 base; junction bases not matched to a gene: 15. The chain's CDR3 is CASSSTIWTGIPNTEAFF. The CDR3 DNA follows: TGTGCCAGCAGCTCTACCATCTGGACAGGGATTCCGAACACTGAAGCTTTCTTT.

The chain recombines TRBV7-9 with TRBJ1-2; TRBD1 matches 9 bases. The length of the CDR3 is 13 residues. The germline V gene encodes CDR1 SEHNR and CDR2 FQNEAQ (reference sequence). Unmatched junction bases numbered 2, after V lost 1 base and J lost 8 bases. CDR3 DNA: TGTGCCAGCAGCTTAGACAGGGGGCGAGGCTACACCTTC. Its protein is CASSLDRGRGYTF.

V is TRBV11-3 and J is TRBJ1-1; D unclear. Trimming removed 1 base from V and 6 bases from J, with 18 bases in between. The CDR3 has 16 amino acids. Germline lookup yields CDR1 SGHNT and CDR2 YENEEA. CDR3 protein: CASSLGIRGGIAEAFF. The CDR3 DNA reads as TGTGCCAGCAGCTTAGGTATAAGAGGAGGGATCGCTGAAGCTTTCTTT.

V is TRBV7-8 and J is TRBJ1-5; TRBD1 is a possible D gene (5 bases). V was shortened by 1 base and J by 3 bases, with 10 bases between the two germline ends. Per the germline V gene, CDR1 is SGHVS and CDR2 is FQNEAQ. The CDR3 consists of 15 residues. The chain's CDR3 is CASSLERGPNQPQHF. CDR3 coding DNA: TGTGCCAGCAGCTTAGAGCGGGGACCCAATCAGCCCCAGCATTTT.

The table lists this clone with a count of one. The V and J genes are TRBV19 and TRBJ1-2, with D unclear. There are 14 residues in the CDR3. CDR1 LNHDA and CDR2 SQIVND come from the germline V gene (reference sequence). V lost 3 bases and J lost 4, with 12 bases in between. CDR3 in amino acids: CASSMSSVRYGYTF. The CDR3 DNA is TGTGCCAGTAGTATGTCGTCCGTCCGCTATGGCTACACCTTC.

This chain connects TRBV7-8 to TRBJ2-3; TRBD2 is a possible D gene (5 bases). Germline CDR1 reads SGHVS; CDR2 reads FQNEAQ. The V and J ends lost 1 base and 4 bases respectively, with 12 bases between them. This CDR3 is 15 amino acids long. The CDR3 DNA sequence: TGTGCCAGCAGCTTAGGGACCGGAGGAGCAGATACGCAGTATTTT. Protein sequence: CASSLGTGGADTQYF.

DNA of the CDR3: TGCGCCAGCAGCCAAGGGGGGCTCCCTACCTACGAGCAGTACTTC. It codes for CASSQGGLPTYEQYF. The V call is TRBV4-1, the J call TRBJ2-7, with a weak D call TRBD1 (6 bases). The ends were cut back, 1 base at V and 2 bases at J, with 12 bases in the middle. The CDR3 loop spans 15 amino acids. Germline V gene data show CDR1 as MGHRA and CDR2 as YSYEKL.

The rearrangement uses TRBV2 and TRBJ2-3; TRBD1 matches at 7 bases. CDR1 and CDR2 (germline): SNHLY, FYNNEI. The CDR3 has 14 amino acids. Trimming removed 4 bases from V and 5 bases from J; junction bases left unmatched: 6. This CDR3 is CASSGPNRGDTQYF. The CDR3 bases are TGTGCCAGCAGTGGACCGAACAGGGGAGATACGCAGTATTTT.

The chain couples TRBV28 to TRBJ2-3, with D perhaps TRBD2 (6 bases). Germline V gene lookup returns CDR1 MDHEN and CDR2 SYDVKM. The germline V and J ends were trimmed by 6 bases and 6 bases, with 16 bases remaining between them. The CDR3 has 14 residues. The CDR3 spells CASSPVRAGDTQYF. The CDR3, as DNA: TGTGCCAGCAGCCCCGTTCGCGCGGGGGATACGCAGTATTTT.

J is TRBJ2-7 and V is TRBV6-1, with TRBD1 matching over 9 bases. The germline V gene has CDR1 MNHNS and CDR2 SASEGT. The CDR3 loop spans 16 amino acids. V was pared by 0 bases and J by 0 bases, with 3 bases of the junction left unmatched. In nucleotides, the CDR3 is TGTGCCAGCAGTGAAGCGGGGGGACAGGGCTCCTACGAGCAGTACTTC. It translates to CASSEAGGQGSYEQYF.

The chain joins TRBV3-1 (or the pseudogene TRBV3-2) to TRBJ1-1; D is uncertain. Between the trimmed V and J ends, which lost 2 bases and 4 bases, there was a span of 8 bases. Germline V gives CDR1 LGHDT, CDR2 YNNKEL (reference sequence). The CDR3 runs 13 residues. CDR3 sequence (DNA): TGTGCCAGCAGCCAAACAAGTGGCACTGAAGCTTTCTTT. Residues: CASSQTSGTEAFF.

The chain employs TRBV25-1 and TRBJ2-7, with unresolved D. Germline CDR1 MGHDK, CDR2 SYGVNS. Trimming took 1 base from V and 0 from J, leaving 4 bases between them. This CDR3 has 13 amino acids. CDR3 bases: TGTGCCAGCAGTGAATCCTTCTCCTACGAGCAGTACTTC. Its translation: CASSESFSYEQYF.

V is TRBV6-2 or TRBV6-3 and J is TRBJ1-2; 8 nucleotides match TRBD1. Losses at the gene ends were 2 bases for V and 7 bases for J; bases not matched to a gene: 3. CDR3 length: 13 amino acids. The germline CDR1 and CDR2 sequences are MNHEY and SVGEGT. The DNA for the CDR3 is TGTGCCAGCAGTTACCGGACAGGGTTTGGCTACACCTTC. Its protein is CASSYRTGFGYTF.

V and J are TRBV28 and TRBJ1-5, with D uncertain. The CDR3 has 12 amino acids. Germline V gene data show CDR1 as MDHEN and CDR2 as SYDVKM. V lost 6 bases and J 7 bases, leaving 10 bases between the germline ends. CDR3 in amino acids: CASRSPGQPQHF. The CDR3 coding sequence is TGTGCCAGCAGATCGCCAGGCCAGCCCCAGCATTTT.

The V call is TRBV7-8, the J call TRBJ2-7, with TRBD1 as a possible D gene (6 bases). CDR1 is SGHVS, CDR2 FQNEAQ, per germline. Between the trimmed V and J ends, which lost 1 base and 2 bases, there was a span of 15 bases. This CDR3 comprises 16 residues. The CDR3 DNA reads as TGTGCCAGCAGCTTAGATCAGGGGACGATAACCTACGAGCAGTACTTC. Its translation is CASSLDQGTITYEQYF.

This chain uses TRBV7-8 with TRBJ2-7; 10 bases are a match to TRBD1. J was trimmed by 6 bases and V by 0 bases; bases with no gene match: 2. CDR1 SGHVS and CDR2 FQNEAQ come from the germline V gene. CDR3 size: 14 residues. The CDR3 here is CASSLATGGSEQYF. CDR3 bases: TGTGCCAGCAGCTTAGCGACAGGGGGCTCCGAGCAGTACTTC.

This rearrangement joins TRBV6-2 or TRBV6-3 to TRBJ1-5; a possible D gene is TRBD1 (6 bases). This CDR3 spans 16 amino acids. Trimming left V 4 bases short and J 4 bases short, with 17 bases between. The germline V gene encodes CDR1 MNHEY and CDR2 SVGEGT. The CDR3 DNA reads TGTGCCAGCAGTTCGAGTAAACAGGGAAGGAATCAGCCCCAGCATTTT. Translated: CASSSSKQGRNQPQHF.

This chain links TRBV24-1 with TRBJ2-3; D is perhaps TRBD2 (6 bases). V lost 5 bases to trimming and J lost 3 bases, with 11 bases between them. The germline CDR1 and CDR2 sequences are KGHDR and SFDVKD. The CDR3 contains 14 residues. The chain's CDR3 is CATSVGGSTDTQYF. DNA for the CDR3: TGTGCCACCAGTGTTGGGGGGAGTACAGATACGCAGTATTTT.

The J gene is TRBJ2-1, the V gene TRBV29-1; D gene uncertain. V lost 0 bases to trimming and J lost 0 bases, with 12 bases between them. The CDR3 totals 16 residues. Germline CDR1 SQVTM, CDR2 ANQGSEA. The CDR3: CSVEEIRLRSYNEQFF. The CDR3, as DNA: TGCAGCGTTGAAGAGATACGGTTACGCTCCTACAATGAGCAGTTCTTC.

The V call is TRBV7-2, the J call TRBJ2-3; 7 bases agree with TRBD2. V shed 1 base, J shed 2 bases, and the junction held 3 bases outside the gene matches. Germline lookup yields CDR1 SGHTA and CDR2 FQGNSA. The CDR3 totals 15 residues. The CDR3 spells CASSLDGRNTDTQYF. The CDR3 nucleotides are TGTGCCAGCAGCTTAGACGGGAGGAACACAGATACGCAGTATTTT.

The gene calls are TRBV15 and TRBJ2-5; tentatively, D is TRBD2 (6 bases). This CDR3 comprises 10 residues. Germline CDR1 and CDR2: LNHNV and YYDKDF (reference sequence). The V end lost 8 bases, the J end lost 5 bases, and 6 bases lay between the germline ends. CDR3 nucleotides: TGTGCCACCGCGGGGGAGACCCAGTACTTC. Amino acid sequence: CATAGETQYF.

The chain employs TRBV14 and TRBJ1-2; D call uncertain. Trimming stripped 1 base from V and 5 bases from J, with 5 bases between. The CDR3 loop spans 12 amino acids. Germline loops: CDR1 SGHDN, CDR2 FVKESK. In DNA, the CDR3 is TGTGCCAGCAGCCAAGGCGGATATGGCTACACCTTC. Its protein is CASSQGGYGYTF.

The V and J genes are TRBV5-1 and TRBJ2-7, with D perhaps matching TRBD1 (5 bases). V gave up 0 bases and J gave up 2 bases, with 9 bases separating them. CDR1 and CDR2 (germline): SGHRS, YFSETQ. This CDR3 region has 14 residues. CDR3 DNA: TGCGCCAGCAGCTTGGATGCACAGGCCTACGAGCAGTACTTC. Protein sequence: CASSLDAQAYEQYF.